Following are 15 T cell receptor beta chains from one sample sequenced in a study of T cell responses to AZD1222 COVID-19 vaccine. Clones were read by immunoSEQ multiplex PCR, and TCRdb kept only the in-frame ones, dropping some. The sample contains some 90,000 clones, approximately 86% of which appear only once. Sample: peripheral blood, taken on day 0 of AZD1222 vaccination. These receptors all come from an adult in good health.

This chain uses TRBV6-1 with TRBJ1-2; no clear D. Trimming pared 1 base from V and 2 bases from J, leaving 8 bases between. The germline V gene has CDR1 MNHNS and CDR2 SASEGT. CDR3 size: 14 residues. Here the CDR3 DNA reads TGTGCCAGCAGTGAAGTAGCCGGGAACTATGGCTACACCTTC. Its translation is CASSEVAGNYGYTF.

This clone occurred a few times. The gene calls are TRBV5-7 and TRBJ1-5, with 8 positions matching TRBD1. TRBV5-7 is labeled an ORF, and its function is uncertain. The ends lost 1 base at V and 5 bases at J; junction bases unmatched: 11. The CDR3 covers 17 residues. In DNA form, the CDR3 reads TGTGCCAGCAGCTTGATTACAGGGGGTCCTTCGGATCAGCCCCAGCATTTT. This codes for CASSLITGGPSDQPQHF.

The chain couples TRBV10-1 to TRBJ2-2; 8 nucleotides line up with TRBD1. Germline trimming cut 6 bases from V and 1 base from J; bases unmatched to any gene: 7. Germline V gives CDR1 WNHNN, CDR2 SYGVQD (reference sequence). This CDR3 region has 16 residues. The CDR3 region has the DNA TGCGCCAGCAGCGGAAGGACAGGGCTGAACACCGGGGAGCTGTTTTTT. It encodes CASSGRTGLNTGELFF.

The rearrangement uses TRBV12-3 or TRBV12-4 and TRBJ2-5, with D unclear. V was trimmed by 3 bases and J by 2 bases, leaving 7 bases between them. There are 13 residues in the CDR3. The CDR3 loop is CASSLGSQETQYF. CDR3 DNA: TGTGCCAGCAGTTTGGGCAGTCAAGAGACCCAGTACTTC.

The rearrangement links TRBV28 to TRBJ1-5; 8 bases agree with TRBD1. The CDR3 runs 15 residues. V shed 1 base and J 4 bases; nucleotides not matched to a gene: 3. Germline V gene data show CDR1 as MDHEN and CDR2 as SYDVKM. Written as DNA, the CDR3 is TGTGCCAGCAGTTTATCAGGGGGCTTAAATCAGCCCCAGCATTTT. As protein: CASSLSGGLNQPQHF. Supplemented by reference TRBV28 and TRBJ1-5, the full variable domain reads DVKVTQSSRYLVKRTGEKVFLECVQDMDHENMFWYRQDPGLGLRLIYFSYDVKMKEKGDIPEGYSVSREKKERFSLILESASTNQTSMYLCASSLSGGLNQPQHFGDGTRLSIL.

This clone was detected once. V and J are TRBV10-1 and TRBJ2-2, with 7 bases aligning to TRBD1. V gave up 6 bases and J gave up 1 base; unmatched junction bases: 14. The CDR3 extends over 18 amino acids. Germline V lookup: CDR1 WNHNN, CDR2 SYGVQD (reference sequence). Here the CDR3 DNA reads TGCGCCAGCAGAGGATCGTCCCGACAGGGCGGGAACACCGGGGAGCTGTTTTTT. This gives the protein CASRGSSRQGGNTGELFF.

The chain couples TRBV19 to TRBJ2-1, with no clear D. V was cut by 6 bases and J by 9 bases, with 12 bases left in between. In germline, CDR1 is LNHDA, CDR2 SQIVND (reference sequence). The CDR3 totals 12 residues. CDR3 region: CASSSYPGEQFF. CDR3 coding DNA: TGTGCCAGTAGCTCTTACCCTGGTGAGCAGTTCTTC.

The rearrangement links TRBV5-1 to TRBJ1-2, with D possibly matching TRBD1 (6 bases). This CDR3 comprises 16 residues. Trimming removed 2 bases at V and 0 bases at J, with 14 bases between. CDR1 is SGHRS, CDR2 YFSETQ, per germline. The CDR3 here is CASSLQGGETNYGYTF. DNA of the CDR3: TGCGCCAGCAGCTTACAGGGTGGGGAAACTAACTATGGCTACACCTTC.

The chain carries TRBV15 and TRBJ2-7; TRBD1 is a possible D gene (5 bases). Trimming pared 1 base from V and 2 bases from J, leaving 15 bases between. The V gene's germline CDR1 is LNHNV and CDR2 YYDKDF (reference sequence). The CDR3 has 16 residues. This CDR3 is CATSRGPTGAPYEQYF. CDR3 nucleotide sequence: TGTGCCACCAGCAGAGGCCCCACAGGTGCCCCCTACGAGCAGTACTTC.

This chain connects TRBV7-9 to TRBJ1-6; TRBD1 matches at 7 bases. Per germline, CDR1 SEHNR and CDR2 FQNEAQ (reference sequence). The junction had 6 bases not matched to a gene; V was cut back by 4 bases and J by 6 bases. This CDR3 has 15 amino acids. Written as DNA, the CDR3 is TGTGCCAGCAGCTCCTGGACAGGAATTAATTCACCCCTCCACTTT. It encodes CASSSWTGINSPLHF.

This clone was observed a single time. The gene calls are TRBV7-2 and TRBJ1-1; D is unclear. The CDR3 runs to 13 residues. The V end was cut by 1 base, the J end by 6 bases, with 9 bases between. Germline assignment: CDR1 SGHTA and CDR2 FQGNSA. The CDR3, as DNA: TGTGCCAGCAGCTTAGGTAGGGTATCTGAAGCTTTCTTT. Translating gives CASSLGRVSEAFF.

The chain has TRBV6-5 and TRBJ2-3; 10 bases line up with TRBD1. There are 15 residues in the CDR3. Germline CDR1 and CDR2: MNHEY and SVGAGI. V shed 4 bases and J 7 bases; nucleotides not matched to a gene: 8. The DNA of the CDR3 is TGTGCCAGCAGTTTCCGGGACAGGGGAGGGTATACGCAGTATTTT. Residues: CASSFRDRGGYTQYF.

V is TRBV11-2 and J is TRBJ2-3; TRBD2 matches 10 bases. The germline gives CDR1 SGHAT, CDR2 FQNNGV. Germline trimming cut 5 bases from V and 1 base from J; bases unmatched to any gene: 3. This CDR3 has 15 residues. The CDR3 DNA reads as TGTGCCAGCAGCGGTACTAGCGGGGGCACAGATACGCAGTATTTT. It encodes CASSGTSGGTDTQYF.

The rearrangement links TRBV7-8 to TRBJ2-2; 8 bases are shared with TRBD2. This CDR3 contains 17 residues. Germline V lookup: CDR1 SGHVS, CDR2 FQNEAQ. V shed 5 bases, J shed 5 bases, and the junction held 13 bases outside the gene matches. CDR3 loop: CASSQNVGRARTGELFF. The CDR3 bases are TGTGCCAGCAGCCAGAACGTCGGGAGGGCCAGGACCGGGGAGCTGTTTTTT.

In nucleotides, the CDR3 is TGCGCCAGCAGCCAAGTAACCTATAGCAATCAGCCCCAGCATTTT. Translating gives CASSQVTYSNQPQHF. This chain links TRBV4-1 with TRBJ1-5, with no clear D. The V end lost 1 base, the J end lost 0 bases, and 7 bases lay between the germline ends. Germline CDR1 MGHRA, CDR2 YSYEKL. The length of the CDR3 is 15 residues.